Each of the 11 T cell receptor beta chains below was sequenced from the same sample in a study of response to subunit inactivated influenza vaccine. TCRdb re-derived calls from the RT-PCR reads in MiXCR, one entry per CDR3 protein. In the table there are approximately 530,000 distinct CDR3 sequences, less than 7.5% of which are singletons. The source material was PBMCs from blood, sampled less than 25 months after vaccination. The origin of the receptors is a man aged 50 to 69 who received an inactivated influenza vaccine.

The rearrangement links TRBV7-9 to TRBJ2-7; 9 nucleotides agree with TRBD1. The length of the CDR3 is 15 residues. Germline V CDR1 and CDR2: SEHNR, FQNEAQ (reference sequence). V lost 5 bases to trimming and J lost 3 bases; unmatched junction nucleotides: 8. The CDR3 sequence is CASSPGTGRRYEQYF. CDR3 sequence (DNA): TGTGCCAGCAGCCCCGGGACAGGGAGGCGCTACGAGCAGTACTTC.

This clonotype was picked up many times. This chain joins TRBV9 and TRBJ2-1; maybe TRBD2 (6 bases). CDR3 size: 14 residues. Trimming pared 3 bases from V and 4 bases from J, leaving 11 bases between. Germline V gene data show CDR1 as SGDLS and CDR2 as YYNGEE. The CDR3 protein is CASSGDGRYNEQFF. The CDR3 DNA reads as TGTGCCAGCAGCGGAGACGGGAGATACAATGAGCAGTTCTTC.

CDR3 coding DNA: TGTGCCAGCAGCGTAGGACTAGCCGCAGAGGAGCAGTTCTTC. This translates into CASSVGLAAEEQFF. The chain is built from TRBV7-2 and TRBJ2-1; the match to TRBD2 covers 8 bases. The CDR3 runs 14 residues. Looked up from germline, CDR1 is SGHTA and CDR2 is FQGNSA. Trimming took 5 bases from V and 10 from J; bases not matched to a gene: 10.

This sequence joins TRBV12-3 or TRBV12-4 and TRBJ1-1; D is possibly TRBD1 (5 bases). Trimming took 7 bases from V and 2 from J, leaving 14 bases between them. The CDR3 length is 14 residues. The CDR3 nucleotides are TGTGCCAGCAACCTACGGACATTTAACACTGAAGCTTTCTTT. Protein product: CASNLRTFNTEAFF.

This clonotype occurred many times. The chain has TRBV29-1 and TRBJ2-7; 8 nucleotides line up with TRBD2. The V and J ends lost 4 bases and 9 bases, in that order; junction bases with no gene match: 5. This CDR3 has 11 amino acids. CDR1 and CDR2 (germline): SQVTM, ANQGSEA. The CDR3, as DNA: TGCAGCGTTGGCGGGGGGTTCGGGCAGTACTTC. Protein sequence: CSVGGGFGQYF.

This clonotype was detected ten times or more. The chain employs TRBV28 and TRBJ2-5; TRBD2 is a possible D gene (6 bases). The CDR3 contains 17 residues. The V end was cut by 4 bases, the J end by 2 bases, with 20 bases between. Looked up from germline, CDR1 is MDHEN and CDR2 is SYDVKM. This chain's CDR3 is CASSSPGEGTLQETQYF. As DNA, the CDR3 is TGTGCCAGCAGTTCCCCGGGAGAGGGTACCCTTCAAGAGACCCAGTACTTC.

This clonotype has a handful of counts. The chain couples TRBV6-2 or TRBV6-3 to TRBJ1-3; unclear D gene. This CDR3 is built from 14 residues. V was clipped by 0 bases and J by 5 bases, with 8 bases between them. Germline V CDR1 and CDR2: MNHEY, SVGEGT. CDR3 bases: TGTGCCAGCAGTTACTCGGCGGGAAGAAACACCATATATTTT. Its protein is CASSYSAGRNTIYF.

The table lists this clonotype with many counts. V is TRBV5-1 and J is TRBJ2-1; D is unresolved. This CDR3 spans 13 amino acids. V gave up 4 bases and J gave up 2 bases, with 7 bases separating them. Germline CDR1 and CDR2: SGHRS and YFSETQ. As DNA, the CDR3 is TGCGCCAGCAGCAATACTACCTACAATGAGCAGTTCTTC. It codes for CASSNTTYNEQFF.

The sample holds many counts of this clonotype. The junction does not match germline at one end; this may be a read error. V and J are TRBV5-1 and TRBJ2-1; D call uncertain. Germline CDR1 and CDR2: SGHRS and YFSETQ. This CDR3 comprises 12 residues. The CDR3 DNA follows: TGTGCCAGCAGCCTGCAGTACAATGAGCAGTTCTTC. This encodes CASSLQYNEQFF.

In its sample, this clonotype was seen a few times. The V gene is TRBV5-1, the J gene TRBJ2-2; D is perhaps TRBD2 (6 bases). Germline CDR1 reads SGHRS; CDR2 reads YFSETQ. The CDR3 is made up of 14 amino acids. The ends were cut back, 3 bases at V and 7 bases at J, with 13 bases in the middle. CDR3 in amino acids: CASSSNDGGGELFF. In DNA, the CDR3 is TGCGCCAGCAGCTCGAACGACGGGGGCGGGGAGCTGTTTTTT. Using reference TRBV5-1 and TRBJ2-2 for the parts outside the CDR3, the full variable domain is KAGVTQTPRYLIKTRGQQVTLSCSPISGHRSVSWYQQTPGQGLQFLFEYFSETQRNKGNFPGRFSGRQFSNSRSEMNVSTLELGDSALYLCASSSNDGGGELFFGEGSRLTVL.

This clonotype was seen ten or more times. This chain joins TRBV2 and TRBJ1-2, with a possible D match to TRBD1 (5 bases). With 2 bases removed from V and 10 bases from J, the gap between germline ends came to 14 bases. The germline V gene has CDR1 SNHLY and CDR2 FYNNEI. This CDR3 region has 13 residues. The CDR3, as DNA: TGTGCCAGCAGTGAAAACCCAGGGAGTGACTACACCTTC. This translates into CASSENPGSDYTF.